This TCR beta chain was recovered during a study of OX40 agonist ivuxolimab in advanced cancers. As for the study in general: Aged roughly 23 to 90 with a mean of 60 years, they were under 85% male.

Assay: immunoSEQ multiplex PCR; the TCRdb copy retains only in-frame clones and omits some. The data contain 90,000 to 150,000 clones, around 89% of them seen just once; the ten biggest clones take up about 0.55%. A word on this clone: The antigen is undetermined.

Study-wide findings and caveats: Researchers report that CD8+ T cells had, on average, more expanded clones than CD4+.

V was trimmed by 5 bases and J by 5 bases, leaving 15 bases between them. Germline-derived CDR1 and CDR2 are SGHTA and FQGNSA. The CDR3 has 14 amino acids. This TCR was recovered from an adult with an advanced solid tumor such as melanoma, head and neck, liver or kidney cancer. V is TRBV7-2 and J is TRBJ1-1; tentatively, D is TRBD1 (5 bases). The sequenced sample was CD4+ or CD8+ T cells sorted from blood, obtained in a trial of the OX40 agonist ivuxolimab. CDR3 bases: TGTGCCAGCAGCACAAGGGGTTCTGGGACTGAAGCTTTCTTT. Translated: CASSTRGSGTEAFF.